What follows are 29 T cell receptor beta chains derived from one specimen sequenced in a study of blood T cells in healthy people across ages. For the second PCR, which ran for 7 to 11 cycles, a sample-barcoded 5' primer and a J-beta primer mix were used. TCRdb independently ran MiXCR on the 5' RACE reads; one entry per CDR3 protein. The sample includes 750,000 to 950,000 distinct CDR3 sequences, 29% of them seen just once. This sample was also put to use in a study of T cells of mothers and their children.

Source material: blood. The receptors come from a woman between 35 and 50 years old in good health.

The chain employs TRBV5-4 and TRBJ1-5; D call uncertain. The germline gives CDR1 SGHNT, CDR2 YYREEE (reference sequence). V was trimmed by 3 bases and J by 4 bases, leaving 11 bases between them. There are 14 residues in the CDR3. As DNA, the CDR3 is TGTGCCAGCAGCTCCGACGGGGTGAATCAGCCCCAGCATTTT. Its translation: CASSSDGVNQPQHF.

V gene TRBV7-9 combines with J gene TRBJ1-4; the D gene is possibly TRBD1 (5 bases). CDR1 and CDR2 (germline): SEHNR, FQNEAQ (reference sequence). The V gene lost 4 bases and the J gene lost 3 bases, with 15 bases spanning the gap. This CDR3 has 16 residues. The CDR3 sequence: CASSSYLQGSNEKLFF. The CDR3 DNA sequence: TGTGCCAGCAGCTCTTACCTCCAGGGCTCTAATGAAAAACTGTTTTTT.

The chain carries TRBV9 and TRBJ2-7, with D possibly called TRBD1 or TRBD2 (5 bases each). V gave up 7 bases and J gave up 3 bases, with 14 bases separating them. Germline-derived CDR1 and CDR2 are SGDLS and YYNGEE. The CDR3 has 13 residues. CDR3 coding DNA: TGTGCCAGCGCTGGGACGGTAGGCTACGAGCAGTACTTC. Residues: CASAGTVGYEQYF.

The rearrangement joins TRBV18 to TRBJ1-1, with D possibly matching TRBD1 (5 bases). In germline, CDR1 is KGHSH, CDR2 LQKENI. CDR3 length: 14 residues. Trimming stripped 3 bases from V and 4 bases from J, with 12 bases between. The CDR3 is CASSPSSQGTEAFF. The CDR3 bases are TGTGCCAGCTCACCCTCGAGTCAGGGCACTGAAGCTTTCTTT.

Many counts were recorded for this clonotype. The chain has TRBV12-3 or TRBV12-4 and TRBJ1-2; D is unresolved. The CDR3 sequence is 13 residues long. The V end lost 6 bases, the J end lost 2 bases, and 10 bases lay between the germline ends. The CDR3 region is CASRIGANYGYTF. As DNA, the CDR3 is TGTGCCAGCAGAATCGGAGCCAACTATGGCTACACCTTC.

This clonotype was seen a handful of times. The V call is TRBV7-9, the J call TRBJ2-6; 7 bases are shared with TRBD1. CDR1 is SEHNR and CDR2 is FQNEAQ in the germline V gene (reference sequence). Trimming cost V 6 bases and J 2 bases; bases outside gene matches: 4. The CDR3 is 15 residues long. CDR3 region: CASSIRGPGANVLTF. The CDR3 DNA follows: TGTGCCAGCAGTATAAGGGGGCCTGGGGCCAACGTCCTGACTTTC.

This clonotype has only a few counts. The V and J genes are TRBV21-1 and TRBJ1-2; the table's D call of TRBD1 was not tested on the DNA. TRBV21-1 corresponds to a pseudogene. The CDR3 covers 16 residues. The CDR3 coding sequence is TGTGCCAGCAGCAAAAGTAAAAGTAGGGGGGACTATGGCTACACCTTC. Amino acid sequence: CASSKSKSRGDYGYTF.

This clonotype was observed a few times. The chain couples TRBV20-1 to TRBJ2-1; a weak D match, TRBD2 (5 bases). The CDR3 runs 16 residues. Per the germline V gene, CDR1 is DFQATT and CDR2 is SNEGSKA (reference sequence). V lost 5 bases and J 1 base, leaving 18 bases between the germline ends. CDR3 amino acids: CSAPSLERGSYNEQFF. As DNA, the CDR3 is TGCAGTGCTCCTAGCCTCGAGCGTGGTTCCTACAATGAGCAGTTCTTC.

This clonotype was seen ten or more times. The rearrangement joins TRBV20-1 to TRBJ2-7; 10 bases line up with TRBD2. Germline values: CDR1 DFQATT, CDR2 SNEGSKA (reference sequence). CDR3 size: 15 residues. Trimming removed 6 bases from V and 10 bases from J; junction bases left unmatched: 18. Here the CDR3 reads CSAPSRASGGLGQYF. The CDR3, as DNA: TGCAGTGCCCCCTCCCGGGCTAGCGGGGGCCTGGGACAGTACTTC.

CDR3 in amino acids: CASSVDGQSQPQHF. The CDR3 DNA reads as TGTGCCAGCAGCGTAGATGGACAGAGTCAGCCCCAGCATTTT. V is TRBV9 and J is TRBJ1-5; a possible D gene is TRBD1 (6 bases). Per the germline V gene, CDR1 is SGDLS and CDR2 is YYNGEE. The CDR3 runs 14 residues. Trimming removed 0 bases at V and 6 bases at J, with 10 bases between.

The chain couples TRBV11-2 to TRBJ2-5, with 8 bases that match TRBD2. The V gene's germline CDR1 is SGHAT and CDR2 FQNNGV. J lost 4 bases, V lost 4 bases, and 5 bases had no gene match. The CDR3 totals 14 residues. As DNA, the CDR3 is TGTGCCAGCAGCTCCGGGACTAGGCGAGAGACCCAGTACTTC. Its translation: CASSSGTRRETQYF.

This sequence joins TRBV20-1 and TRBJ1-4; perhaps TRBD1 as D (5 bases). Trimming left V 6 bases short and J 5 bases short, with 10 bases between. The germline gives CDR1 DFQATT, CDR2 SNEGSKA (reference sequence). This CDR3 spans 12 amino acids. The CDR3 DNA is TGCAGTGCCGGGGGACTGAATGAAAAACTGTTTTTT. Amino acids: CSAGGLNEKLFF.

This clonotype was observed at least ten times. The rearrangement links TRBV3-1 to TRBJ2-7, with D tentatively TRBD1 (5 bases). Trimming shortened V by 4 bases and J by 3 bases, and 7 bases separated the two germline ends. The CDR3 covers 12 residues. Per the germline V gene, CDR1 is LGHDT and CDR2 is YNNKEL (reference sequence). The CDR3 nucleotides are TGTGCCAGCAGCCGACAGAACTACGAGCAGTACTTC. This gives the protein CASSRQNYEQYF.

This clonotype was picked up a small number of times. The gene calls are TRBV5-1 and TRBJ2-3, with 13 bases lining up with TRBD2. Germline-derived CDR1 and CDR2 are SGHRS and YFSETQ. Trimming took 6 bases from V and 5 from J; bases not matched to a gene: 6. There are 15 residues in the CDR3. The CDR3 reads CASTKLAGGKDTQYF. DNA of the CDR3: TGCGCCAGCACCAAACTAGCGGGGGGGAAAGATACGCAGTATTTT.

CDR3 sequence reads: CASGAQRGGRDEQFF. The CDR3 DNA follows: TGTGCCTCCGGCGCCCAGCGGGGGGGCAGGGATGAGCAGTTCTTC. The rearrangement links TRBV9 to TRBJ2-1; 10 nucleotides match TRBD2. Trimming at V came to 10 bases and at J to 8 bases, leaving 15 bases not matched to a gene. CDR1 is SGDLS and CDR2 is YYNGEE in the germline V gene. The length of the CDR3 is 15 residues.

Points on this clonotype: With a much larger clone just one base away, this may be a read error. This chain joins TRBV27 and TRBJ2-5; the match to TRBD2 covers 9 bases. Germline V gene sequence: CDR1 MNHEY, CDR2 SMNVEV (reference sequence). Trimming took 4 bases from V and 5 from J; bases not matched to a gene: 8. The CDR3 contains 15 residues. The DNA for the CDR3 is TGTGCCAGCAGTTCAGTCCTAGCGGGGAGTGAGACCCAGTACTTC. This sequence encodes CASSSVLAGSETQYF.

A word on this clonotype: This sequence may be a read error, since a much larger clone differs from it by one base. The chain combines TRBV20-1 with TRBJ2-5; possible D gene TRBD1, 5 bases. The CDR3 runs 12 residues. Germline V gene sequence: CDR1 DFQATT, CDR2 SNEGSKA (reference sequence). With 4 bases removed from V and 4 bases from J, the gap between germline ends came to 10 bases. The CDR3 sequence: CSANQQGETQYF. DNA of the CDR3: TGCAGTGCTAACCAGCAGGGAGAGACCCAGTACTTC.

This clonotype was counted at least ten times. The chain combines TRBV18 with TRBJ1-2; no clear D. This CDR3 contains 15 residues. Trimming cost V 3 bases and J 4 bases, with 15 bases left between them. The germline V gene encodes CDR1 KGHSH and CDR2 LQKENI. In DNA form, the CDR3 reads TGTGCCAGCTCACCGAAGACTGACTCTAGCTATGGCTACACCTTC. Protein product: CASSPKTDSSYGYTF.

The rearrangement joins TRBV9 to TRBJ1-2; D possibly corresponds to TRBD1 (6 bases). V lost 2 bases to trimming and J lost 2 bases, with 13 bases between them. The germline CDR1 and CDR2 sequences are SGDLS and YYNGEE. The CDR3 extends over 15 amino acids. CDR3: CASSVAGATNYGYTF. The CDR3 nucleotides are TGTGCCAGCAGCGTCGCAGGGGCGACCAACTATGGCTACACCTTC. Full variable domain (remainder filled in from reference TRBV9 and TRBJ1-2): DSGVTQTPKHLITATGQRVTLRCSPRSGDLSVYWYQQSLDQGLQFLIQYYNGEERAKGNILERFSAQQFPDLHSELNLSSLELGDSALYFCASSVAGATNYGYTFGSGTRLTVV.

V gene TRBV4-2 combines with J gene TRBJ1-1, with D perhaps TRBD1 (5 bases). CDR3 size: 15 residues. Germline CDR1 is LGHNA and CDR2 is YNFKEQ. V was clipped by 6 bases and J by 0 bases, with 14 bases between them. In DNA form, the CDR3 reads TGTGCCAGCAGTCGGGAGGGGCCCCTGAACACTGAAGCTTTCTTT. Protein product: CASSREGPLNTEAFF.

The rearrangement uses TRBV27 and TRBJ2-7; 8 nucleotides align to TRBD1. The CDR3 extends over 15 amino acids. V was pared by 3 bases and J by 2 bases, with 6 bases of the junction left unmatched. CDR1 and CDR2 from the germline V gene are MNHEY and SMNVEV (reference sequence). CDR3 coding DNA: TGTGCCAGCAGTTTCCACGGGACAGGAGCCTACGAGCAGTACTTC. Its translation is CASSFHGTGAYEQYF.

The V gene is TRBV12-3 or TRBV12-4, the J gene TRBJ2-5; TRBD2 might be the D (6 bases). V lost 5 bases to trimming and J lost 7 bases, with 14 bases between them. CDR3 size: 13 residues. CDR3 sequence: CASSQTSYRTQYF. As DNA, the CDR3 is TGTGCCAGCAGTCAGACTAGTTATAGGACCCAGTACTTC.

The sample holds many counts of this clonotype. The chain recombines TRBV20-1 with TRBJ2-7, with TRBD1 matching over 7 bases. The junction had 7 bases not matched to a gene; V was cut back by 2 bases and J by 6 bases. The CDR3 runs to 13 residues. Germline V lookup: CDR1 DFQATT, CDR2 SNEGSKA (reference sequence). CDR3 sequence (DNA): TGCAGTGCTAGAACCAGGGGGAGCTTCGAGCAGTACTTC. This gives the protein CSARTRGSFEQYF.

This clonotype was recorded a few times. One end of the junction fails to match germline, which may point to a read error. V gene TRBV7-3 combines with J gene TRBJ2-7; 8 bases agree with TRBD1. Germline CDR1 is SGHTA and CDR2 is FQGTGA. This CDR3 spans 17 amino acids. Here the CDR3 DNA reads TGTGTCAGCAGCTTAACGTCGATACGGCAGGGGGCTCACGAGCAGTACTTC. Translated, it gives CVSSLTSIRQGAHEQYF.

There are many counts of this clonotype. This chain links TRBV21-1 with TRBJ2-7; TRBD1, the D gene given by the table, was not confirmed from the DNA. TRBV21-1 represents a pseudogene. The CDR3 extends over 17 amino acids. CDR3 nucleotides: TGTGCCAGCAGCAAATGGAGTCCGTCCCTAGGGGTATACGAGCAGTACTTC. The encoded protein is CASSKWSPSLGVYEQYF.

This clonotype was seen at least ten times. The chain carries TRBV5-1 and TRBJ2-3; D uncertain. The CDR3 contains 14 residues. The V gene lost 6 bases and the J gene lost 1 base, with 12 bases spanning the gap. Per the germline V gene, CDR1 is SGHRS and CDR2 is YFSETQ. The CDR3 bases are TGCGCCAGCACTCGGCAAGCTGGCACAGATACGCAGTATTTT. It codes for CASTRQAGTDTQYF.

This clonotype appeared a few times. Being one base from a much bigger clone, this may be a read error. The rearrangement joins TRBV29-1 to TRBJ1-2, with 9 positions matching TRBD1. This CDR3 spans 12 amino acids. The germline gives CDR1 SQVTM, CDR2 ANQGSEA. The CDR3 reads CSVEDRGDGNTF. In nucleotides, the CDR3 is TGCAGCGTTGAGGACAGGGGCGATGGCAACACCTTC. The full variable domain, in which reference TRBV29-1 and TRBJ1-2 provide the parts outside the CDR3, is SAVISQKPSRDICQRGTSLTIQCQVDSQVTMMFWYRQQPGQSLTLIATANQGSEATYESGFVIDKFPISRPNLTFSTLTVSNMSPEDSSIYLCSVEDRGDGNTFGSGTRLTVV.

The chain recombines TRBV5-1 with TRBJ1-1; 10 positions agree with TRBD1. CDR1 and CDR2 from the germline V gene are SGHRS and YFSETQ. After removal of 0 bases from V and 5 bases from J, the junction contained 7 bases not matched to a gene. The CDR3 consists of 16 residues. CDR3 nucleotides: TGCGCCAGCAGCTTGGCCACCGGGACAGGGGCTACTGAAGCTTTCTTT. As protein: CASSLATGTGATEAFF.

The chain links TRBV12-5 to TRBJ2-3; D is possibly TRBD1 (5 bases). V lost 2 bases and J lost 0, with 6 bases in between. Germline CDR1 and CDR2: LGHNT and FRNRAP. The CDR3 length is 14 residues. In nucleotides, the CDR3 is TGTGCTAGTGGTTTGCAGGGAAGCACAGATACGCAGTATTTT. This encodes CASGLQGSTDTQYF.